Following are 30 T cell receptor beta chains from one sample sequenced in a study of blood T cell repertoires in COVID-19. Profiled with immunoSEQ multiplex PCR; TCRdb holds only in-frame clones, not every one. The sample consists of about 70,000 clones, roughly 86% of them appearing once. The sequenced sample was peripheral blood. Receptor source: a woman aged 55-69 years with acute or convalescent COVID-19.

This rearrangement joins TRBV4-1 to TRBJ2-2, with TRBD1 identical over 8 bases. Germline-derived CDR1 and CDR2 are MGHRA and YSYEKL. This CDR3 is built from 17 residues. V lost 1 base to trimming and J lost 6 bases; unmatched junction nucleotides: 10. The CDR3 bases are TGCGCCAGCAGCCAAGTCCCATACAGGGGGGAAGCCGGGGAGCTGTTTTTT. Its protein is CASSQVPYRGEAGELFF.

The chain joins TRBV6-6 to TRBJ2-1; D call uncertain. The CDR3 contains 13 residues. Between the trimmed V and J ends, which lost 5 bases and 6 bases, there was a span of 11 bases. The germline V gene has CDR1 MNHNY and CDR2 SVGAGI (reference sequence). For the CDR3, the DNA is TGTGCCAGCAGTCGGTCCGGAGCCAATGAGCAGTTCTTC. This gives the protein CASSRSGANEQFF.

This clone was seen more than once but under ten times. The chain joins TRBV2 to TRBJ2-3, with 10 bases fitting TRBD1. Germline CDR1 and CDR2: SNHLY and FYNNEI. The CDR3 sequence is 14 residues long. The V and J ends lost 5 bases and 5 bases, in that order; junction bases with no gene match: 4. CDR3 protein: CASSKDRGVDTQYF. For the CDR3, the DNA is TGTGCCAGCAGTAAGGACAGGGGGGTAGATACGCAGTATTTT. The variable domain in full, with the rest retrieved from reference TRBV2 and TRBJ2-3, is EPEVTQTPSHQVTQMGQEVILRCVPISNHLYFYWYRQILGQKVEFLVSFYNNEISEKSEIFDDQFSVERPDGSNFTLKIRSTKLEDSAMYFCASSKDRGVDTQYFGPGTRLTVL.

CDR3 nucleotides: TGTGCCAGCAGGGTTGACAGGAATAACTATGGCTACACCTTC. This translates into CASRVDRNNYGYTF. The chain carries TRBV2 and TRBJ1-2; a possible D gene is TRBD1 (6 bases). CDR1 and CDR2 (germline): SNHLY, FYNNEI. Trimming took 6 bases from V and 1 from J, leaving 12 bases between them. CDR3 size: 14 residues.

This clone was observed once. The chain links TRBV7-9 to TRBJ2-7; 7 bases map to TRBD2. V gave up 5 bases and J gave up 6 bases; unmatched junction bases: 7. The germline gives CDR1 SEHNR, CDR2 FQNEAQ (reference sequence). The CDR3 extends over 13 amino acids. The chain's CDR3 is CASSPSREGEQYF. CDR3 nucleotides: TGTGCCAGCAGCCCTAGCAGGGAGGGCGAGCAGTACTTC. The full variable domain, in which reference TRBV7-9 and TRBJ2-7 provide the parts outside the CDR3, is DTGVSQNPRHKITKRGQNVTFRCDPISEHNRLYWYRQTLGQGPEFLTYFQNEAQLEKSRLLSDRFSAERPKGSFSTLEIQRTEQGDSAMYLCASSPSREGEQYFGPGTRLTVT.

The chain joins TRBV18 to TRBJ2-7; 7 bases are shared with TRBD2. Trimming took 0 bases from V and 7 from J; bases not matched to a gene: 6. This CDR3 has 14 residues. Germline V gene lookup returns CDR1 KGHSH and CDR2 LQKENI. This chain's CDR3 is CASSPPAGVGEQYF. In DNA, the CDR3 is TGTGCCAGCTCACCACCGGCGGGGGTGGGGGAGCAGTACTTC.

The chain recombines TRBV28 with TRBJ2-5; TRBD1 aligns across 9 bases. V shed 4 bases, J shed 2 bases, and the junction held 5 bases outside the gene matches. Looked up from germline, CDR1 is MDHEN and CDR2 is SYDVKM. This CDR3 has 15 amino acids. CDR3 sequence (DNA): TGTGCCAGCAGTTACGGGGGACAGGGACAAGAGACCCAGTACTTC. This translates into CASSYGGQGQETQYF.

This sequence joins TRBV3-1 (or the pseudogene TRBV3-2) and TRBJ2-5; 7 bases align to TRBD2. Germline V gene lookup returns CDR1 LGHDT and CDR2 YNNKEL (reference sequence). The V segment lost 0 bases and the J segment 5 bases; nucleotides outside the gene matches: 9. The CDR3 totals 16 residues. The DNA of the CDR3 is TGTGCCAGCAGCCAAGATTCGAGACTAGCACTTGAGACCCAGTACTTC. It specifies CASSQDSRLALETQYF.

V is TRBV5-4 and J is TRBJ2-5; 9 nucleotides agree with TRBD1. This CDR3 region has 13 residues. V lost 3 bases and J lost 5; bases outside the gene matches: 2. Per the germline V gene, CDR1 is SGHNT and CDR2 is YYREEE (reference sequence). The CDR3 loop reads CASSWTGEETQYF. The CDR3 DNA reads as TGTGCCAGCAGCTGGACAGGGGAGGAGACCCAGTACTTC. The full variable domain, completed using reference TRBV5-4 and TRBJ2-5, is ETGVTQSPTHLIKTRGQQVTLRCSSQSGHNTVSWYQQALGQGPQFIFQYYREEENGRGNFPPRFSGLQFPNYSSELNVNALELDDSALYLCASSWTGEETQYFGPGTRLLVL.

The chain joins TRBV6-1 to TRBJ2-2, with unresolved D. V lost 2 bases and J lost 0, with 7 bases in between. CDR3 size: 15 residues. Germline CDR1 and CDR2: MNHNS and SASEGT. In nucleotides, the CDR3 is TGTGCCAGCAGTGAAAGAACATCGAACACCGGGGAGCTGTTTTTT. As protein: CASSERTSNTGELFF.

This sequence joins TRBV28 and TRBJ2-5; TRBD1 agrees at 7 bases. The CDR3 spans 15 residues. V was pared by 4 bases and J by 3 bases, with 8 bases of the junction left unmatched. The germline CDR1 and CDR2 sequences are MDHEN and SYDVKM. CDR3 protein: CASSSLQGREETQYF. The DNA of the CDR3 is TGTGCCAGCAGTTCACTACAGGGGCGCGAAGAGACCCAGTACTTC.

The chain joins TRBV14 to TRBJ2-5; 9 bases map to TRBD1. This CDR3 region has 15 residues. Germline V gene data show CDR1 as SGHDN and CDR2 as FVKESK. The ends lost 4 bases at V and 2 bases at J; junction bases unmatched: 5. The CDR3 is CASSLRDRVQETQYF. Here the CDR3 DNA reads TGTGCCAGCAGCCTCCGGGACAGGGTGCAAGAGACCCAGTACTTC.

The chain is built from TRBV30 and TRBJ1-4; the D gene is possibly TRBD1 (5 bases). The V end lost 0 bases, the J end lost 7 bases, and 15 bases lay between the germline ends. Looked up from germline, CDR1 is GTSNPN and CDR2 is SVGIG (reference sequence). The CDR3 is 15 amino acids. Written as DNA, the CDR3 is TGTGCCTGGAGTGTAGGCGCGGGGGAAAGTGAAAAACTGTTTTTT. This gives the protein CAWSVGAGESEKLFF.

The V and J genes are TRBV28 and TRBJ2-3; tentative D call: TRBD1 (6 bases). The CDR3 sequence is 15 residues long. V shed 5 bases and J shed 1 base, with 13 bases lying between them. CDR1 is MDHEN, CDR2 SYDVKM, per germline. The CDR3 sequence: CASSTDRRGTDTQYF. The CDR3 coding sequence is TGTGCCAGCAGTACTGACAGGCGGGGCACAGATACGCAGTATTTT.

Remarks on this clone: In the same sample, other DNA sequences code for this CDR3. CDR3 in DNA: TGCGCCAGCAGCTCAGGACTAGCGGGGGGCACAGATACGCAGTATTTT. Translation: CASSSGLAGGTDTQYF. The V call is TRBV5-1, the J call TRBJ2-3, with 13 bases that match TRBD2. CDR1 SGHRS and CDR2 YFSETQ come from the germline V gene. Losses at the gene ends were 3 bases for V and 1 base for J; bases not matched to a gene: 2. The CDR3 has 16 amino acids.

The V and J genes are TRBV7-9 and TRBJ1-2; 8 bases agree with TRBD1. CDR3 size: 15 residues. With V trimmed by 5 bases and J by 5 bases, 10 bases remained unmatched. In germline, CDR1 is SEHNR, CDR2 FQNEAQ (reference sequence). CDR3 in amino acids: CASSEPGGAGYGYTF. CDR3 DNA sequence: TGTGCCAGCAGCGAACCAGGGGGCGCGGGGTATGGCTACACCTTC.

The chain recombines TRBV5-4 with TRBJ2-2; unclear D gene. The V end was cut by 4 bases, the J end by 4 bases, with 5 bases between. The CDR3 totals 12 residues. In germline, CDR1 is SGHNT, CDR2 YYREEE (reference sequence). Here the CDR3 DNA reads TGTGCCAGCAGCCGTCGCACCGGGGAGCTGTTTTTT. Translation: CASSRRTGELFF. Using reference TRBV5-4 and TRBJ2-2 for the parts outside the CDR3, the full variable domain is ETGVTQSPTHLIKTRGQQVTLRCSSQSGHNTVSWYQQALGQGPQFIFQYYREEENGRGNFPPRFSGLQFPNYSSELNVNALELDDSALYLCASSRRTGELFFGEGSRLTVL.

This clone is a singleton in its sample. This chain connects TRBV7-3 to TRBJ2-7, with a tentative D call TRBD2 (6 bases). CDR1 and CDR2 (germline): SGHTA, FQGTGA. V was shortened by 2 bases and J by 2 bases, with 13 bases between the two germline ends. This CDR3 comprises 15 residues. The CDR3 is CASSLHSGRAYEQYF. The CDR3 DNA reads TGTGCCAGCAGCTTACATAGCGGCAGGGCCTACGAGCAGTACTTC.

The V call is TRBV19, the J call TRBJ2-2; maybe TRBD2 (5 bases). CDR1 is LNHDA and CDR2 is SQIVND in the germline V gene (reference sequence). This CDR3 has 14 amino acids. V gave up 3 bases and J gave up 8 bases, with 13 bases separating them. The CDR3 loop is CASSIPADKGELFF. Here the CDR3 DNA reads TGTGCCAGTAGTATTCCAGCGGATAAGGGGGAGCTGTTTTTT.

The J gene is TRBJ1-2, the V gene TRBV5-1; D unresolved. V was shortened by 0 bases and J by 4 bases, with 13 bases between the two germline ends. The germline V gene encodes CDR1 SGHRS and CDR2 YFSETQ. The CDR3 length is 15 residues. CDR3 sequence: CASSLDSNTIYGYTF. CDR3 nucleotides: TGCGCCAGCAGCTTGGACAGCAATACAATCTATGGCTACACCTTC. The full variable domain, rest sourced from reference TRBV5-1 and TRBJ1-2, is KAGVTQTPRYLIKTRGQQVTLSCSPISGHRSVSWYQQTPGQGLQFLFEYFSETQRNKGNFPGRFSGRQFSNSRSEMNVSTLELGDSALYLCASSLDSNTIYGYTFGSGTRLTVV.

V usage is TRBV14 and J usage is TRBJ2-2; D gene unclear. Looked up from germline, CDR1 is SGHDN and CDR2 is FVKESK. With 5 bases removed from V and 0 bases from J, the gap between germline ends came to 10 bases. The CDR3 runs to 15 residues. CDR3 sequence reads: CASSYTMANTGELFF. The CDR3 nucleotides are TGTGCCAGCAGCTACACCATGGCGAACACCGGGGAGCTGTTTTTT.

This rearrangement joins TRBV7-3 to TRBJ2-2, with D tentatively TRBD1 (6 bases). Trimming removed 7 bases from V and 4 bases from J, with 13 bases in between. The length of the CDR3 is 14 residues. Looked up from germline, CDR1 is SGHTA and CDR2 is FQGTGA. The CDR3 protein is CASTTRGGTGELFF. The CDR3 region has the DNA TGTGCCAGCACCACTAGAGGGGGCACCGGGGAGCTGTTTTTT.

The chain joins TRBV15 to TRBJ1-4; 7 nucleotides align to TRBD1. Germline V lookup: CDR1 LNHNV, CDR2 YYDKDF (reference sequence). This CDR3 is built from 15 residues. With 1 base clipped from V and 7 bases from J, the junction kept 6 bases outside the gene matches. The CDR3 loop is CATSRGGQTGEKLFF. CDR3 DNA sequence: TGTGCCACCAGCAGAGGGGGACAGACGGGTGAAAAACTGTTTTTT.

The CDR3 here is CASSLGGHNGEAFF. The CDR3 region has the DNA TGTGCCAGCAGCTTAGGGGGACATAACGGTGAAGCTTTCTTT. The rearrangement links TRBV13 to TRBJ1-1; a weak D match, TRBD1 (6 bases). There are 14 residues in the CDR3. Per the germline V gene, CDR1 is PRHDT and CDR2 is FYEKMQ (reference sequence). Deletions cut 0 bases from V and 7 bases from J, with 12 bases between.

The chain carries TRBV27 and TRBJ2-6; unclear D gene. CDR1 and CDR2 from the germline V gene are MNHEY and SMNVEV (reference sequence). V lost 6 bases and J lost 4, with 7 bases in between. This CDR3 has 13 amino acids. The CDR3 nucleotides read TGTGCCAGCAGGTTCCAGGGGGCCAACGTCCTGACTTTC. This sequence encodes CASRFQGANVLTF.

The chain recombines TRBV15 with TRBJ1-1; D remains unclear. V lost 0 bases to trimming and J lost 12 bases, with 11 bases between them. Germline assignment: CDR1 LNHNV and CDR2 YYDKDF (reference sequence). The CDR3 loop spans 12 amino acids. The CDR3 spells CATSRDRGISFF. CDR3 coding DNA: TGTGCCACCAGCAGAGATCGCGGGATTTCTTTCTTT. The variable domain in full, completed from reference TRBV15 and TRBJ1-1, reads DAMVIQNPRYQVTQFGKPVTLSCSQTLNHNVMYWYQQKSSQAPKLLFHYYDKDFNNEADTPDNFQSRRPNTSFCFLDIRSPGLGDTAMYLCATSRDRGISFFGQGTRLTVV.

The chain carries TRBV11-2 and TRBJ1-1; D is undetermined. CDR1 is SGHAT and CDR2 is FQNNGV in the germline V gene. Trimming took off 3 bases at V and 6 bases at J, with 17 bases between the two ends. The CDR3 totals 15 residues. The CDR3 DNA is TGTGCCAGCAGCTTCTCCACCCATACTAACTCTGAAGCTTTCTTT. Protein sequence: CASSFSTHTNSEAFF.

This chain joins TRBV6-5 and TRBJ2-5; 10 positions match TRBD1. The CDR3 loop spans 15 amino acids. V trimming: 0 bases; J trimming: 4 bases; junction bases outside the gene matches: 2. Germline CDR1 MNHEY, CDR2 SVGAGI. Here the CDR3 reads CASSYSRDRGETQYF. In DNA, the CDR3 is TGTGCCAGCAGTTACTCCCGGGACAGGGGAGAGACCCAGTACTTC.

This rearrangement joins TRBV3-1 (or the pseudogene TRBV3-2) to TRBJ2-7, with D possibly matching TRBD2 (6 bases). This CDR3 is built from 15 residues. V was cut by 3 bases and J by 5 bases, with 17 bases left in between. CDR1 LGHDT and CDR2 YNNKEL come from the germline V gene (reference sequence). CDR3 DNA: TGTGCCAGCAGCCACCGGGGGAATATCTTCGACGAGCAGTACTTC. Translated, it gives CASSHRGNIFDEQYF.

The chain employs TRBV2 and TRBJ1-5, with 8 bases matching TRBD1. Germline trimming cut 4 bases from V and 4 bases from J; bases unmatched to any gene: 6. Germline CDR1 SNHLY, CDR2 FYNNEI. This CDR3 region has 15 residues. The CDR3 DNA sequence: TGTGCCAGCAGTGTTTGGCAGGGGGCGAATCAGCCCCAGCATTTT. It is translated as CASSVWQGANQPQHF.